This T cell receptor beta chain emerged from a study of CD8 T cells in ankylosing spondylitis. Study results and caveats: A subset of motif variants has previously been described in the synovial fluid and blood of reactive arthritis. CD8+ disease-linked clones were present at relatively low frequencies in blood.

The CDR3 sequence is 12 residues long. The germline V and J ends were trimmed by 6 bases and 8 bases, with 13 bases remaining between them. TCRdb reprocessed the 5' RACE reads via MiXCR and lists one record per CDR3 protein. The table includes about 360,000 distinct CDR3 sequences, roughly 22% detected once. With respect to this clonotype: Its target is not known.

This clonotype was sampled from a male donor with ankylosing spondylitis or in good health (not recorded which). This chain links TRBV12-3 or TRBV12-4 with TRBJ1-1; no clear D gene. What was sequenced was blood, either unsorted or a sorted T cell fraction (not recorded which). The CDR3 coding sequence is TGTGCCAGCAGAGCTAATGCAGTCGAAGCTTTCTTT. Its translation is CASRANAVEAFF.